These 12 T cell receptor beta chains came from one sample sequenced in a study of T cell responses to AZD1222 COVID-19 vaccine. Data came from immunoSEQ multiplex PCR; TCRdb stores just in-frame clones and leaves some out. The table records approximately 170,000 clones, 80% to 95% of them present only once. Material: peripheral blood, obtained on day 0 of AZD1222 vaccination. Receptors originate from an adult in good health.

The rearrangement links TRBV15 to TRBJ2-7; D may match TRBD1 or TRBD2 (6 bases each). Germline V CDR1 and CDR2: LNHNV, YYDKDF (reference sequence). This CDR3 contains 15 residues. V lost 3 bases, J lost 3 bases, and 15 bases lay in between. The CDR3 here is CATSREGGINYEQYF. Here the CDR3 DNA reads TGTGCCACCAGCAGGGAGGGGGGAATCAACTACGAGCAGTACTTC.

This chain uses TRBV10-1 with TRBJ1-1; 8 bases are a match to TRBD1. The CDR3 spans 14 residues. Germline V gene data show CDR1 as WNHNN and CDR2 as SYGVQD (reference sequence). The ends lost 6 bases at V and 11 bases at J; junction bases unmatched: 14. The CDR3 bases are TGCGCCAGCAGCGACAGGGGTCTTTTACCCGAGGCTTTCTTT. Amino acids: CASSDRGLLPEAFF.

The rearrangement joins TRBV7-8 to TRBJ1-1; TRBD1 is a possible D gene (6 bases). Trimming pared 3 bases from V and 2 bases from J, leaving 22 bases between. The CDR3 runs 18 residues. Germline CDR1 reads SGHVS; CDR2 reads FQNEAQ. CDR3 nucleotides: TGTGCCAGCAGCTTTGTTTCGGGGGCGCTGGGGGGAAACACTGAAGCTTTCTTT. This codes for CASSFVSGALGGNTEAFF.

CDR3 residues: CASSLAKFGGKDTDTQYF. As DNA, the CDR3 is TGTGCCAGCAGCTTAGCGAAATTTGGGGGAAAAGACACAGATACGCAGTATTTT. This chain joins TRBV7-8 and TRBJ2-3; D might be TRBD1 or TRBD2, each matching 5 bases. The CDR3 consists of 18 residues. CDR1 is SGHVS, CDR2 FQNEAQ, per germline. Trimming pared 0 bases from V and 2 bases from J, leaving 18 bases between. The variable domain in full, completed from reference TRBV7-8 and TRBJ2-3, reads GAGVSQSPRYKVAKRGQDVALRCDPISGHVSLFWYQQALGQGPEFLTYFQNEAQLDKSGLPSDRFFAERPEGSVSTLKIQRTQQEDSAVYLCASSLAKFGGKDTDTQYFGPGTRLTVL.

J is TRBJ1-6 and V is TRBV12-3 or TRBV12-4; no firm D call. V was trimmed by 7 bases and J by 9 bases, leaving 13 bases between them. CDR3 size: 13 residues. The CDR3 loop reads CASTYADFSPLHF. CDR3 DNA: TGTGCCAGCACCTACGCGGACTTTTCACCCCTCCACTTT.

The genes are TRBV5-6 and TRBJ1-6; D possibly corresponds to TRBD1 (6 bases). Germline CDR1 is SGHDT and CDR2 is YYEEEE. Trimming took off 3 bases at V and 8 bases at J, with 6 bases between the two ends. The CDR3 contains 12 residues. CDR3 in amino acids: CASSYRDSPLHF. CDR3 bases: TGTGCCAGCAGCTACAGGGATTCACCCCTCCACTTT.

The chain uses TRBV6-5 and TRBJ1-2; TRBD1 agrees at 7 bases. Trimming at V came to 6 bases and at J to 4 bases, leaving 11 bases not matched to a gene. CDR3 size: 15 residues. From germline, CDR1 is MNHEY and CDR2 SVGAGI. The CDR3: CASRPQGLTVYGYTF. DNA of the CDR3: TGTGCCAGCAGACCACAGGGGCTCACGGTCTATGGCTACACCTTC.

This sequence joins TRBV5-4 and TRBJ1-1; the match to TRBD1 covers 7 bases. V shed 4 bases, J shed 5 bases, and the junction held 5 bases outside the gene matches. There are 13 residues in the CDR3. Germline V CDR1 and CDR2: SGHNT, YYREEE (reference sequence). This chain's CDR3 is CASSGRGETEAFF. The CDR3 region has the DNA TGTGCCAGCAGCGGCAGGGGGGAAACTGAAGCTTTCTTT.

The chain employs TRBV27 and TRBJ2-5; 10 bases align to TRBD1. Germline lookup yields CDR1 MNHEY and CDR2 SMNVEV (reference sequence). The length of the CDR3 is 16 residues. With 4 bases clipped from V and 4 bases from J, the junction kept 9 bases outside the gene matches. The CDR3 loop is CASSSGTGVNRETQYF. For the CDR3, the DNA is TGTGCCAGCAGTTCCGGGACAGGGGTAAATAGAGAGACCCAGTACTTC.

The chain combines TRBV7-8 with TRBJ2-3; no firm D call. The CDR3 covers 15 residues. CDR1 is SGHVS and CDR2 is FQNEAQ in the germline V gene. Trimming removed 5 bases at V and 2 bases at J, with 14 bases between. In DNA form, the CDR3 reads TGTGCCAGCAGCCCATTAGGTGCATACACAGATACGCAGTATTTT. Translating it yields CASSPLGAYTDTQYF.

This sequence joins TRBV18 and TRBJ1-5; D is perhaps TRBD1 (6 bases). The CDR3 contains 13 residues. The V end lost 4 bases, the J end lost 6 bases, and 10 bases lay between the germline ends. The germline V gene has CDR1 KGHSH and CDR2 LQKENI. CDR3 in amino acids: CASSLRGIQPQHF. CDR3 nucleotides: TGTGCCAGCTCACTCAGGGGTATTCAGCCCCAGCATTTT.

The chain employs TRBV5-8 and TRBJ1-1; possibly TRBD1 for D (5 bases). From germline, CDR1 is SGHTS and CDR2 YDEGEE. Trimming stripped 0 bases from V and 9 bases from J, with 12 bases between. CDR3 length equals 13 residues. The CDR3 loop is CASSLAAGFKAFF. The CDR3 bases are TGTGCCAGCAGCTTGGCCGCAGGGTTTAAAGCTTTCTTT.